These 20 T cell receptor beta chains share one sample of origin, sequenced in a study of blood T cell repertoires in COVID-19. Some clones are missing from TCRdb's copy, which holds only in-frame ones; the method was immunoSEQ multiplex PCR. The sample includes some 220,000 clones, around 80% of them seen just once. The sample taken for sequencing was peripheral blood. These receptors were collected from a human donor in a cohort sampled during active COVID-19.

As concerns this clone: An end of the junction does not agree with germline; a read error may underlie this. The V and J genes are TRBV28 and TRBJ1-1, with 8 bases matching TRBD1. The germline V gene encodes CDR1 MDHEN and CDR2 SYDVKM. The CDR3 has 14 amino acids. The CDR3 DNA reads TGTGCCAGCAGCGCAGGGGGCTTGAAGACTGAAGCTTTCTTT. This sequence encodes CASSAGGLKTEAFF.

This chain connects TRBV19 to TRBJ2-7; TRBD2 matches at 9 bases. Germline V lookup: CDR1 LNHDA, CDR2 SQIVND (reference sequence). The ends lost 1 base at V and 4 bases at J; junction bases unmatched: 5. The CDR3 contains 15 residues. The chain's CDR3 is CASSIAGTSNYEQYF. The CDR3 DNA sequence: TGTGCCAGTAGTATAGCTGGGACTAGCAATTACGAGCAGTACTTC.

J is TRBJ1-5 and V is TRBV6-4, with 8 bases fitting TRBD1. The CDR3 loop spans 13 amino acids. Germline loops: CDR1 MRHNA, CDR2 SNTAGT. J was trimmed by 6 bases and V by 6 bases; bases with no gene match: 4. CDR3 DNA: TGTGCCAGCAGCAATGACAGGGGTCAGCCCCAGCATTTT. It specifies CASSNDRGQPQHF.

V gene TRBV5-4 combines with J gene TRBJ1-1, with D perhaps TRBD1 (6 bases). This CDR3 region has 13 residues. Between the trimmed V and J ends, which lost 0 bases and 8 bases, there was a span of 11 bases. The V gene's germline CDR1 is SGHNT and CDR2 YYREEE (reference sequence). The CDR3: CASSLAGAPEAFF. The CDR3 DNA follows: TGTGCCAGCAGCTTGGCAGGGGCCCCCGAAGCTTTCTTT. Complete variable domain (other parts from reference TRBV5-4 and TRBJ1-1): ETGVTQSPTHLIKTRGQQVTLRCSSQSGHNTVSWYQQALGQGPQFIFQYYREEENGRGNFPPRFSGLQFPNYSSELNVNALELDDSALYLCASSLAGAPEAFFGQGTRLTVV.

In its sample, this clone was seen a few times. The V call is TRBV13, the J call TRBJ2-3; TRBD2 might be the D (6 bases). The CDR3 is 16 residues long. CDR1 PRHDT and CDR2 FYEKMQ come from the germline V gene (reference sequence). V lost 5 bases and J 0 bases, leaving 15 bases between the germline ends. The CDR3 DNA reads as TGTGCCAGCAGCCTTACGGGAGATTCTAGCACAGATACGCAGTATTTT. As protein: CASSLTGDSSTDTQYF.

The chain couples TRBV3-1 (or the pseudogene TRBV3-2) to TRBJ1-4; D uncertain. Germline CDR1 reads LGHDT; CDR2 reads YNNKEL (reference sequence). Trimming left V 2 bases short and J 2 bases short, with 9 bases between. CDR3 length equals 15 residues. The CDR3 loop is CASSQKSVTNEKLFF. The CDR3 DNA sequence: TGTGCCAGCAGCCAAAAGTCGGTGACTAATGAAAAACTGTTTTTT.

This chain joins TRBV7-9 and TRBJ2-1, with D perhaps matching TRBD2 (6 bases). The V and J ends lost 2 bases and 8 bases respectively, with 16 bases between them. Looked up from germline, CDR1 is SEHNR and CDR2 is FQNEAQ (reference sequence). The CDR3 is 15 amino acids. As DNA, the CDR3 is TGTGCCAGCAGCTTAAGACTAGTAGTTAAAGATGAGCAGTTCTTC. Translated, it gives CASSLRLVVKDEQFF.

CDR3 coding DNA: TGTGCCAGCAGCCAGGGCGGTAACTATGGCTACACCTTC. It is translated as CASSQGGNYGYTF. This sequence joins TRBV25-1 and TRBJ1-2, with D tentatively TRBD1 (5 bases). Germline-derived CDR1 and CDR2 are MGHDK and SYGVNS. This CDR3 is built from 13 residues. V gave up 6 bases and J gave up 1 base, with 9 bases separating them.

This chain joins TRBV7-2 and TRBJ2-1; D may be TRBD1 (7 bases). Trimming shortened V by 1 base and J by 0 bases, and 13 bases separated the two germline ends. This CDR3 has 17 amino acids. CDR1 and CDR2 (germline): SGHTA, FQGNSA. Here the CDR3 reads CASSLGGAGGSYNEQFF. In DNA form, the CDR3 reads TGTGCCAGCAGCTTAGGGGGGGCAGGGGGCTCCTACAATGAGCAGTTCTTC.

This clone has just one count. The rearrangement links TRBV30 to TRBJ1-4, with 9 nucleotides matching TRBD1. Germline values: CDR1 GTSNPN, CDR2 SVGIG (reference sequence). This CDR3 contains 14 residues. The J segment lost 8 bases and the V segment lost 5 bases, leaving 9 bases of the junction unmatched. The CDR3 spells CAWHRTGVREKLFF. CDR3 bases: TGTGCCTGGCACCGGACAGGGGTCCGGGAAAAACTGTTTTTT.

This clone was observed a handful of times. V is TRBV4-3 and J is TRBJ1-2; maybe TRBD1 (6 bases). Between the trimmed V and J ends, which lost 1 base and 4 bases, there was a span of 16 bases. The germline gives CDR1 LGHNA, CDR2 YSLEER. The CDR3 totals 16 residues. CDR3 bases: TGCGCCAGCAGCCAAGGAGGGGGACGTCACAGCTATGGCTACACCTTC. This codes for CASSQGGGRHSYGYTF.

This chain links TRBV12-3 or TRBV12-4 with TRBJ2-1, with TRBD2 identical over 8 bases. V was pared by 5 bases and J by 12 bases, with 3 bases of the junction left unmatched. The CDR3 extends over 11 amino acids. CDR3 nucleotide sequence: TGTGCCAGCAGTAGCGGGAGAGGGCAGTTCTTC. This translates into CASSSGRGQFF.

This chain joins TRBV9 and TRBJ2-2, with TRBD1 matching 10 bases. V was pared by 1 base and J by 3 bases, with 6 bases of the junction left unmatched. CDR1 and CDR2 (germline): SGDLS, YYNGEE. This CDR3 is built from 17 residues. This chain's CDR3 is CASSVSPGQGDTGELFF. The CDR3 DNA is TGTGCCAGCAGCGTATCCCCCGGACAGGGGGACACCGGGGAGCTGTTTTTT.

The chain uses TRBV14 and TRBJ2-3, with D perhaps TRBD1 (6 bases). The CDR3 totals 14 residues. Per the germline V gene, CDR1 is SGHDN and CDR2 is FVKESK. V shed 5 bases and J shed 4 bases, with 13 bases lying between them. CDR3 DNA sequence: TGTGCCAGCAGCGCATCCAGGGGTTCAGATACGCAGTATTTT. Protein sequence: CASSASRGSDTQYF.

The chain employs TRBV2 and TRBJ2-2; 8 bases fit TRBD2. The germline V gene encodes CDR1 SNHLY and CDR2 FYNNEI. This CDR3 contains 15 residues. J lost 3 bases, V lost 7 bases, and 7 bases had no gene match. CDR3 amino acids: CASKYGGVDTGELFF. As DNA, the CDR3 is TGTGCCAGCAAATACGGGGGGGTTGACACCGGGGAGCTGTTTTTT. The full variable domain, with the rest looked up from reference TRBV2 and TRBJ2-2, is EPEVTQTPSHQVTQMGQEVILRCVPISNHLYFYWYRQILGQKVEFLVSFYNNEISEKSEIFDDQFSVERPDGSNFTLKIRSTKLEDSAMYFCASKYGGVDTGELFFGEGSRLTVL.

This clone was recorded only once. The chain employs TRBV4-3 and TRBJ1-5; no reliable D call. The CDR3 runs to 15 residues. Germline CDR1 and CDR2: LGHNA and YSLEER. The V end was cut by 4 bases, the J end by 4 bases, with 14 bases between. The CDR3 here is CASSLGSGINQPQHF. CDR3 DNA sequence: TGCGCCAGCAGCCTGGGGAGTGGGATTAATCAGCCCCAGCATTTT.

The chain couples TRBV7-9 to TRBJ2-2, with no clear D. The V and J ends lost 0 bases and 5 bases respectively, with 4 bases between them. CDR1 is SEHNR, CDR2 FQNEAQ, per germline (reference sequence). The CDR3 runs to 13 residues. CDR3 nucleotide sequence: TGTGCCAGCAGCTTAGCCCCTACCGGGGAGCTGTTTTTT. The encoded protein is CASSLAPTGELFF.

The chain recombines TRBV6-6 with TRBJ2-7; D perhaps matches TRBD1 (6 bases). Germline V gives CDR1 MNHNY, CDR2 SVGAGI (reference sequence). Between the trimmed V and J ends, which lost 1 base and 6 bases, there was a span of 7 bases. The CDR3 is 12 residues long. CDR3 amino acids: CASSYYRVEQYF. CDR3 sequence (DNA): TGTGCCAGCAGTTACTACAGGGTCGAGCAGTACTTC.

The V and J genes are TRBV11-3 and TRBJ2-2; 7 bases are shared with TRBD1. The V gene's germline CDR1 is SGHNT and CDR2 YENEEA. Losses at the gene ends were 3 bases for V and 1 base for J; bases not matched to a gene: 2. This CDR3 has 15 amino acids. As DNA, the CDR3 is TGTGCCAGCAGCTTCCGACAGGGGAACACCGGGGAGCTGTTTTTT. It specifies CASSFRQGNTGELFF.

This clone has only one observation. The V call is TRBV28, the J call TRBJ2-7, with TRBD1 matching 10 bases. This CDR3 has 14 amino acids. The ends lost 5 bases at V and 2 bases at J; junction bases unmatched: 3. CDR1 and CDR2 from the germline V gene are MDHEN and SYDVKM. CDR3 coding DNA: TGTGCCAGCAGTGGGACAGGGGCCACCTACGAGCAGTACTTC. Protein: CASSGTGATYEQYF.